Shown below are 5 T cell receptor beta chains from a single sample sequenced in a study of blood T cell repertoires in COVID-19. Assay used: immunoSEQ multiplex PCR; TCRdb lists only in-frame clones, some missing. The data hold approximately 250,000 clones, with 90% observed a single time. Sample: PBMCs or T cells enriched from blood (not recorded which). These receptors were obtained from a woman younger than 45 with acute COVID-19.

The chain is built from TRBV3-1 (or the pseudogene TRBV3-2) and TRBJ2-2; D is undetermined. This CDR3 contains 13 residues. The germline V gene has CDR1 LGHDT and CDR2 YNNKEL (reference sequence). With 5 bases removed from V and 6 bases from J, the gap between germline ends came to 10 bases. The CDR3 DNA follows: TGTGCCAGCAGCTACAAACCTGCCGGGGAGCTGTTTTTT. This sequence encodes CASSYKPAGELFF.

This rearrangement joins TRBV4-3 to TRBJ2-3, with TRBD2 identical over 8 bases. CDR1 and CDR2 from the germline V gene are LGHNA and YSLEER. This CDR3 spans 16 amino acids. The V and J ends lost 3 bases and 4 bases, in that order; junction bases with no gene match: 9. CDR3 in DNA: TGCGCCAGCAGCCAGGGAACGGGACTAGTATCAGATACGCAGTATTTT. Translation: CASSQGTGLVSDTQYF.

This chain connects TRBV29-1 to TRBJ2-7; D remains unclear. Deletions cut 6 bases from V and 3 bases from J, with 12 bases between. The CDR3 loop spans 12 amino acids. From germline, CDR1 is SQVTM and CDR2 ANQGSEA. DNA of the CDR3: TGCAGCGTGCTTACGGTTCTCTACGAGCAGTACTTC. It codes for CSVLTVLYEQYF.

The chain employs TRBV6-5 and TRBJ2-3, with TRBD2 identical over 10 bases. This CDR3 comprises 15 residues. V lost 6 bases and J lost 2; bases outside the gene matches: 5. Germline CDR1 and CDR2: MNHEY and SVGAGI. This CDR3 reads CASSGTSDNTDTQYF. In DNA form, the CDR3 reads TGTGCCAGCAGCGGGACTAGCGACAACACAGATACGCAGTATTTT.

The count of this clone is one. This chain joins TRBV28 and TRBJ1-5; D is undetermined. The CDR3 sequence is 15 residues long. Trimming took off 7 bases at V and 2 bases at J, with 15 bases between the two ends. Germline V lookup: CDR1 MDHEN, CDR2 SYDVKM. The CDR3: CASTPARVGNQPQHF. CDR3 DNA sequence: TGTGCCAGCACACCGGCCCGGGTGGGCAATCAGCCCCAGCATTTT.